This is a list of T cell receptor beta chains from one sample in a study of T-cell memory formation after mild COVID-19. TCRdb re-called the 5' RACE reads with MiXCR, one entry per CDR3 protein. Here the sample spans over 120,000 distinct CDR3 sequences, around 25% being singletons. Sequencing input: PBMCs or a T cell subset sorted from them (not recorded which). The origin of the receptors is an adult woman who had mild COVID-19 (a few samples of this study predate the infection). Cell type and time point are not known. Each CDR3 is given without its conserved first and last residue.

v_gene,j_gene,len,CDR3aa
TRBV6-4,TRBJ2-3,11,ASSADSTDTQY
TRBV29-1,TRBJ1-1,11,SVESPGSGEAF
TRBV12-3/TRBV12-4,TRBJ2-1,11,AIRLAGYNEQF
TRBV7-9,TRBJ2-7,12,ASSIPDSGYEQY
TRBV6-5,TRBJ2-3,9,ASRSGTGLY
TRBV9,TRBJ2-1,14,ASSVVPRTTYNEQF
TRBV12-3/TRBV12-4,TRBJ1-5,12,ASTDRGSNQPQH
TRBV7-7,TRBJ2-7,12,ASSPWEGPYEQY
TRBV4-1,TRBJ1-1,13,ASSQEGSMNTEAF
TRBV29-1,TRBJ2-3,15,SVFWADSGRWADTQY
TRBV29-1,TRBJ2-5,12,SVEDQGAVETQY
TRBV6-4,TRBJ2-7,13,ASSPTGGRSYEQY
TRBV19,TRBJ1-5,13,ASSLGFRGYQPQH
TRBV6-5,TRBJ1-2,12,ASRPPAGRYGYT
TRBV3-1,TRBJ2-2,18,ASSQELLGRIFLDTGELF
TRBV7-9,TRBJ1-2,10,ASSLIGDGYT
TRBV4-3,TRBJ2-7,13,ASSHSRGTGNEQY
TRBV6-1,TRBJ1-1,13,ASSPPARANTEAF